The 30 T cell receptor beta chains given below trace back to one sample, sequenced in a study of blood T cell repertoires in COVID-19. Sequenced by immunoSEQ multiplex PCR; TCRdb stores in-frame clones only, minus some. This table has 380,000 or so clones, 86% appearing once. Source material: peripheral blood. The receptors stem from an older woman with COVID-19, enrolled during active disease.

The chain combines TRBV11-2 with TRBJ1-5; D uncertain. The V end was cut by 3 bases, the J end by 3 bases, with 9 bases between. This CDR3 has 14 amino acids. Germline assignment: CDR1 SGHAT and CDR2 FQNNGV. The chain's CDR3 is CASSFPGNNQPQHF. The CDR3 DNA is TGTGCCAGCAGCTTCCCGGGAAACAATCAGCCCCAGCATTTT.

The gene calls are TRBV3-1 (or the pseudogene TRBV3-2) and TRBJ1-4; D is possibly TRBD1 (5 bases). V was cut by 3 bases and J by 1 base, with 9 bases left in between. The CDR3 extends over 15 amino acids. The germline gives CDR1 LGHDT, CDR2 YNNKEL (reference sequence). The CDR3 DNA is TGTGCCAGCAGCCAGGGGGGGAGAACTAATGAAAAACTGTTTTTT. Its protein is CASSQGGRTNEKLFF.

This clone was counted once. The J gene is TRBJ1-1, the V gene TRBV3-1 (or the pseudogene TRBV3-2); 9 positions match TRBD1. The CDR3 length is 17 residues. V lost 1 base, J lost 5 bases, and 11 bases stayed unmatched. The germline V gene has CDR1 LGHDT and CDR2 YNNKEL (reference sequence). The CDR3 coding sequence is TGTGCCAGCAGCCAAGGTGGGGCTATGACAGGGGGAACTGAAGCTTTCTTT. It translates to CASSQGGAMTGGTEAFF.

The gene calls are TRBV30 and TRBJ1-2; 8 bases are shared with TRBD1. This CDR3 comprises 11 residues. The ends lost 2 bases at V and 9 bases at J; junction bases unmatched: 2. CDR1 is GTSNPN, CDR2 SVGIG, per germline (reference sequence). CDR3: CAWSYRGSYTF. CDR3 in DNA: TGTGCCTGGAGTTACAGGGGGAGCTACACCTTC.

CDR3 nucleotides: TGTGCCAGCAGTTTACGGACAGGGTTTGGCTACACCTTC. Its protein product is CASSLRTGFGYTF. The chain employs TRBV12-3 or TRBV12-4 and TRBJ1-2; 8 bases align to TRBD1. With 2 bases clipped from V and 7 bases from J, the junction kept 3 bases outside the gene matches. This CDR3 is 13 amino acids long.

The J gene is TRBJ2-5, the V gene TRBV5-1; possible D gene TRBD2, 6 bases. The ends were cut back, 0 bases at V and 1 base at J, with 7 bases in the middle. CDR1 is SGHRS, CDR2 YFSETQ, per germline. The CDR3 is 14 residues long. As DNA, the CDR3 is TGCGCCAGCAGCTTGGCGACTAGCCAAGAGACCCAGTACTTC. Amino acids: CASSLATSQETQYF.

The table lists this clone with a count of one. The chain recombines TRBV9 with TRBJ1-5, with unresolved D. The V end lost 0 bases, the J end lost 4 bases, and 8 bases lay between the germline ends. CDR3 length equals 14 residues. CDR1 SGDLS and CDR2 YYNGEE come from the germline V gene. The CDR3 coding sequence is TGTGCCAGCAGCGTAGGCACACCTAATCAGCCCCAGCATTTT. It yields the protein CASSVGTPNQPQHF.

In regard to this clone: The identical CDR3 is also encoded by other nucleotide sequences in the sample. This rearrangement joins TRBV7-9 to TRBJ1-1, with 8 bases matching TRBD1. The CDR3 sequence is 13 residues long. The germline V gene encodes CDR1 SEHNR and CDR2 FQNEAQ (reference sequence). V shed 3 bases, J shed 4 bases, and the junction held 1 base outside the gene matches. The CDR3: CASSFTGGTEAFF. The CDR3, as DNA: TGTGCCAGCAGCTTCACAGGGGGCACTGAAGCTTTCTTT.

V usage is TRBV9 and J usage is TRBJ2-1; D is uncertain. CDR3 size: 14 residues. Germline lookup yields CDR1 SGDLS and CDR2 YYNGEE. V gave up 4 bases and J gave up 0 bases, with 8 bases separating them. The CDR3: CASSIESSYNEQFF. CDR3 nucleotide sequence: TGTGCCAGCAGCATAGAGAGCTCCTACAATGAGCAGTTCTTC.

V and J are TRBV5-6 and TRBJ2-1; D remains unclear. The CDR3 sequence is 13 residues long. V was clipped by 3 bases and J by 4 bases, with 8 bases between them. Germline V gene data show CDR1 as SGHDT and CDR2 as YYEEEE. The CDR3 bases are TGTGCCAGCAGCTACCCGGGTTACAATGAGCAGTTCTTC. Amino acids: CASSYPGYNEQFF.

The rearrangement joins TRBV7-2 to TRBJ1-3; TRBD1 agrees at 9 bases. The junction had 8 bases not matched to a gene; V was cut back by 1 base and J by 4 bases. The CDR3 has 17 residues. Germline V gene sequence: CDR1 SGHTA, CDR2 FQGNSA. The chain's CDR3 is CASSLVPGTGLGNTIYF. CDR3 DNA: TGTGCCAGCAGCTTAGTACCCGGGACAGGGCTAGGAAACACCATATATTTT.

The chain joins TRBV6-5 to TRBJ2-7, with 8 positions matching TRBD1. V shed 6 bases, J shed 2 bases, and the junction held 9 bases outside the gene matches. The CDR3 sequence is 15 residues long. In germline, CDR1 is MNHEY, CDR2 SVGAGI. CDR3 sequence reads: CASSPRPQGAYEQYF. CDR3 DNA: TGTGCCAGCAGCCCCCGCCCACAGGGGGCCTACGAGCAGTACTTC.

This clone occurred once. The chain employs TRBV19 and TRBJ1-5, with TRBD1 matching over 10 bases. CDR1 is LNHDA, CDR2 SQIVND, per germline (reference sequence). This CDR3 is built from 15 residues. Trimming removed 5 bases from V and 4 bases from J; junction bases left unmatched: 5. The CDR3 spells CASSGAGQGNQPQHF. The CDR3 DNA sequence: TGTGCCAGTAGTGGGGCGGGACAGGGGAATCAGCCCCAGCATTTT.

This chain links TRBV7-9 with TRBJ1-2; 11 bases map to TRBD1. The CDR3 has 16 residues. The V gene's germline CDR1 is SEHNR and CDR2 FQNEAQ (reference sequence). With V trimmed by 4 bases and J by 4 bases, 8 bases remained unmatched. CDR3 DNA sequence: TGTGCCAGCAGCTCCGGACAGGGGGCGGCCCCCTATGGCTACACCTTC. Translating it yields CASSSGQGAAPYGYTF.

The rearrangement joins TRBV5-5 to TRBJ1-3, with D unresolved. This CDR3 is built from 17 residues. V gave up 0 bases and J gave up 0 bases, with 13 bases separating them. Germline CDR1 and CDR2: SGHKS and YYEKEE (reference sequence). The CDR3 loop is CASSLVGWAASGNTIYF. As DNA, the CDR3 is TGTGCCAGCAGCTTGGTCGGATGGGCAGCCTCTGGAAACACCATATATTTT.

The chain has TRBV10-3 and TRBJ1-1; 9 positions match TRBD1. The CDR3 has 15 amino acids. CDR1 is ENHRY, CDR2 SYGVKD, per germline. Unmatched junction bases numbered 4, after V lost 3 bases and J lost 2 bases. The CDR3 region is CAISETDRGNTEAFF. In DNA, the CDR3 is TGTGCCATCAGTGAAACGGACAGGGGCAACACTGAAGCTTTCTTT.

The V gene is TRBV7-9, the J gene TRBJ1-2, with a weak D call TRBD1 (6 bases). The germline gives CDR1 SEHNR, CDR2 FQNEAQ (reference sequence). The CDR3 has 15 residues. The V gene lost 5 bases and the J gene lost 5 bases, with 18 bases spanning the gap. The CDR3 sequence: CASSAAEGVGYGYTF. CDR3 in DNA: TGTGCCAGCAGCGCCGCAGAGGGGGTTGGTTATGGCTACACCTTC.

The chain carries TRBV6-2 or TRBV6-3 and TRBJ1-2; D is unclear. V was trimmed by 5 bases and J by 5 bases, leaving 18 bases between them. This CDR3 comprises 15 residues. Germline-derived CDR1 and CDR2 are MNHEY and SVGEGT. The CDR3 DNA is TGTGCCAGCAGTAATGACGGACTATTAACTTATGGCTACACCTTC. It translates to CASSNDGLLTYGYTF.

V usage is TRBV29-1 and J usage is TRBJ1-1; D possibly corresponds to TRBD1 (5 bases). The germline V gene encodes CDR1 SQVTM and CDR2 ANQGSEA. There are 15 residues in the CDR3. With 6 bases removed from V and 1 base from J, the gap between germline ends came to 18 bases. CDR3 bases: TGCAGCGTGGGGCCGAACCTCCGACGGAACACTGAAGCTTTCTTT. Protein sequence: CSVGPNLRRNTEAFF.

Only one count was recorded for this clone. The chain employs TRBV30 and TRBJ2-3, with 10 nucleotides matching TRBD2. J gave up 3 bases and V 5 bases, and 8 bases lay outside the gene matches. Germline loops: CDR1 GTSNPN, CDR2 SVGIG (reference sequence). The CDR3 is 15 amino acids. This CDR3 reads CAWSLGLAETDTQYF. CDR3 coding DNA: TGTGCCTGGTCTCTCGGACTAGCGGAGACAGATACGCAGTATTTT.

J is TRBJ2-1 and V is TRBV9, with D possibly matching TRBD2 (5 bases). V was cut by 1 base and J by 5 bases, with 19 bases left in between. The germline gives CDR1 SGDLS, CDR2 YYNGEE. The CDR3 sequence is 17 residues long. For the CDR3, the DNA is TGTGCCAGCAGCGTAAGCTTGAGGCCAAAAGCGGACAATGAGCAGTTCTTC. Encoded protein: CASSVSLRPKADNEQFF.

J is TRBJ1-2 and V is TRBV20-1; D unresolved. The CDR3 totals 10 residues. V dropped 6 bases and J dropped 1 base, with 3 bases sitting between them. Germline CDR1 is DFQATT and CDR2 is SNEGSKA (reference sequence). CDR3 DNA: TGCAGTGCCCTTAACTATGGCTACACCTTC. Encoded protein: CSALNYGYTF.

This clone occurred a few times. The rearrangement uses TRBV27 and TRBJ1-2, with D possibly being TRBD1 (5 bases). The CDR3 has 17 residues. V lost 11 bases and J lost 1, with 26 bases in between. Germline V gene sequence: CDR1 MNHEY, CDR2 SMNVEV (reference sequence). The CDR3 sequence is CAPKDGDPGGFNYGYTF. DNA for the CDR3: TGTGCCCCGAAGGACGGCGACCCGGGGGGTTTTAACTATGGCTACACCTTC.

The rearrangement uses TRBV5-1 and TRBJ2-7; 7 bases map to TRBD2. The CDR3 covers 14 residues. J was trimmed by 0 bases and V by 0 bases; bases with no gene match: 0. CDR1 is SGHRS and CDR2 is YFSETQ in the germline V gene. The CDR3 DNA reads TGCGCCAGCAGCTTGGCTAGCGGCTCCTACGAGCAGTACTTC. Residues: CASSLASGSYEQYF.

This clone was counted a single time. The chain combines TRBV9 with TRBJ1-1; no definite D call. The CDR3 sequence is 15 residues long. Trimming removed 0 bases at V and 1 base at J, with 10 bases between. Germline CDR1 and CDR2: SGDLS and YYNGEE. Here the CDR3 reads CASSVGWSPNTEAFF. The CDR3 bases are TGTGCCAGCAGCGTAGGTTGGAGCCCGAACACTGAAGCTTTCTTT.

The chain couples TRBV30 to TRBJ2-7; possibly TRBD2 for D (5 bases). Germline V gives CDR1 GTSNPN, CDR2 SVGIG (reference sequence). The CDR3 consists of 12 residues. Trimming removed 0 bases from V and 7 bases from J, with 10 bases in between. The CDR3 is CAWSVLDGEQYF. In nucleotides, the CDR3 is TGTGCCTGGAGTGTACTAGATGGTGAGCAGTACTTC.

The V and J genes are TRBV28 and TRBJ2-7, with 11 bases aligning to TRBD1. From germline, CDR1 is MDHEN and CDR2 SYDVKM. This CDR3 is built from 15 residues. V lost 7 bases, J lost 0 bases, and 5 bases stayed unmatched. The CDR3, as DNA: TGTGCCAGCACCCGGACAGGGGGCGCCTCCTACGAGCAGTACTTC. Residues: CASTRTGGASYEQYF.

CDR3 DNA: TGTGCCAGCAGCCAAGACGGGAGGGGAATTTTCGGCGGCTACACCTTC. The encoded protein is CASSQDGRGIFGGYTF. The chain employs TRBV3-1 (or the pseudogene TRBV3-2) and TRBJ1-2; possibly TRBD1 for D (5 bases). V was pared by 0 bases and J by 8 bases, with 19 bases between. The CDR3 spans 16 residues. The germline V gene has CDR1 LGHDT and CDR2 YNNKEL (reference sequence).

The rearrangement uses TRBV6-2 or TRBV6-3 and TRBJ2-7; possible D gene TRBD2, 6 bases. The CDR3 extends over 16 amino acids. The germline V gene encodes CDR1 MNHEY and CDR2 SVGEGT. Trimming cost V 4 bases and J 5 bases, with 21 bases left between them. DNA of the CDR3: TGTGCCAGCAGTTTCACCCGACGGGACTTAGGCCACGAGCAGTACTTC. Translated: CASSFTRRDLGHEQYF.

The CDR3 coding sequence is TGTGCCAGCAGCCCAACAGGGGCCCCCTACGAGCAGTACTTC. It codes for CASSPTGAPYEQYF. This chain uses TRBV7-9 with TRBJ2-7, with 7 bases matching TRBD1. This CDR3 region has 14 residues. The J segment lost 2 bases and the V segment lost 5 bases, leaving 6 bases of the junction unmatched. Germline CDR1 SEHNR, CDR2 FQNEAQ (reference sequence).